Listed below are T cell receptor beta chains from one sample, sequenced in a study of control samples from healthy donors and cancer patients. This table comes from immunoSEQ multiplex PCR, and its TCRdb copy is limited to in-frame clones, with some not included. Here the sample spans 150,000 to 200,000 clones, 91% being singletons. Sequencing used blood. The receptors originated from a woman aged 25 to 45 in good health. The conserved cysteine and the conserved F or W are not part of the CDR3 here.

CDR3 length,V gene,J gene,CDR3 protein
15,TRBV19,TRBJ1-1,ASSYLGQGRGNTEAF
13,TRBV5-1,TRBJ1-6,ASSPGTGGNSPLH
10,TRBV4-1,TRBJ2-1,ASSPLAGEQF
12,TRBV28,TRBJ1-1,ASSLRQGATEAF
12,TRBV6-5,TRBJ2-1,ASSPGTGRDEQF
13,TRBV13,TRBJ1-4,ASSVSRATNEKLF
13,TRBV4-1,TRBJ1-6,ASSQDRDRYSPLH
12,TRBV3-1/TRBV3-2,TRBJ1-1,ASSQGDGRTEAF
13,TRBV9,TRBJ1-1,ASSGSGQGAAEAF
11,TRBV19,TRBJ2-2,ASSNPNTGELF
14,TRBV7-2,TRBJ2-2,ASSLRRAGNTGELF
11,TRBV19,TRBJ1-4,ASRDSSNEKLF
11,TRBV10-1,TRBJ2-1,ASSEVAGNEQF
11,TRBV12-3/TRBV12-4,TRBJ1-2,ASSLTGNYGYT
12,TRBV6-1,TRBJ2-5,ASSEATGYETQY
12,TRBV5-1,TRBJ2-2,ASRTTGGTGELF
9,TRBV29-1,TRBJ1-2,SVDQGAGYT